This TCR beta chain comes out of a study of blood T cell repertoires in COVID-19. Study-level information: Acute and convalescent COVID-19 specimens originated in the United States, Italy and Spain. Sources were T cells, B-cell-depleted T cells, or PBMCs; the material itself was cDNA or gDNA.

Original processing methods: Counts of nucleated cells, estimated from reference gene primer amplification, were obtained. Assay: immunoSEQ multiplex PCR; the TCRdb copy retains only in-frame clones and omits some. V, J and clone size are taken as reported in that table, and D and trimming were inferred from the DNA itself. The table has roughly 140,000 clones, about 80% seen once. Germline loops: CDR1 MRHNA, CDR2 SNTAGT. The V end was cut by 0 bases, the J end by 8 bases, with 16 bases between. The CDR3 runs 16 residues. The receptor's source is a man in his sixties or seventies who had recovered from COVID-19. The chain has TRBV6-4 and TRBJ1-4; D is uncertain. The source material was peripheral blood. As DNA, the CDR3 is TGTGCCAGCAGTGACTCTAAGAAACGGGGTCGGGAAAAACTGTTTTTT. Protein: CASSDSKKRGREKLFF.